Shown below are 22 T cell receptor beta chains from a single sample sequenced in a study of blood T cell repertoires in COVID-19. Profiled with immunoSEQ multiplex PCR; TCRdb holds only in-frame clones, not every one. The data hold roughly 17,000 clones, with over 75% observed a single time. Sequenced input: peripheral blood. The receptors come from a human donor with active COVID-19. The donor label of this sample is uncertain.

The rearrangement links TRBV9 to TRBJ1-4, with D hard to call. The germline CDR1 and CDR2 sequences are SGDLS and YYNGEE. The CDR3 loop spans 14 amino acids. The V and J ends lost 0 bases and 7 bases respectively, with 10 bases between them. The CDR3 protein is CASSVGGMGEKLFF. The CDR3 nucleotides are TGTGCCAGCAGCGTAGGAGGGATGGGTGAAAAACTGTTTTTT.

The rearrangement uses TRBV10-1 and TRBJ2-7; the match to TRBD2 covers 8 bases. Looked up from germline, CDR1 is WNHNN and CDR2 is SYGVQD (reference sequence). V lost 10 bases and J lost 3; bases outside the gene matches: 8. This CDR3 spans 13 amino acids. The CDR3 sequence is CATTHSGVYEQYF. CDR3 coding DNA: TGCGCCACCACCCATAGCGGGGTCTACGAGCAGTACTTC.

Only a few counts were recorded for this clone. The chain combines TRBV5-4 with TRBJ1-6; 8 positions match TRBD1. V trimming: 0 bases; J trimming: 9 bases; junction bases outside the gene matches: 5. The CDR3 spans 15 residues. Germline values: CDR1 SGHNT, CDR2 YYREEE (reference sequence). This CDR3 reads CASSLADRVGSPLHF. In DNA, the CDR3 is TGTGCCAGCAGCTTGGCGGACAGGGTCGGTTCACCCCTCCACTTT.

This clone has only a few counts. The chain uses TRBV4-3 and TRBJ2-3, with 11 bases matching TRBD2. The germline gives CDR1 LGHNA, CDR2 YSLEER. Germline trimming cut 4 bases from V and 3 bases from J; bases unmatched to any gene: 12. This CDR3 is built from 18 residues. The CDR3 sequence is CASSLNNLAGGGTDTQYF. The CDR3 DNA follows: TGCGCCAGCAGCCTAAACAATCTAGCGGGGGGCGGGACAGATACGCAGTATTTT.

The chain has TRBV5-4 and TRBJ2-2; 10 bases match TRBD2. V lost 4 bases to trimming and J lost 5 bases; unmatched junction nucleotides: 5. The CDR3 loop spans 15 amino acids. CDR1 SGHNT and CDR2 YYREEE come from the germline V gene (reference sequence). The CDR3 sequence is CASSEAGGPTGELFF. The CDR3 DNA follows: TGTGCCAGCAGCGAAGCGGGGGGGCCAACCGGGGAGCTGTTTTTT.

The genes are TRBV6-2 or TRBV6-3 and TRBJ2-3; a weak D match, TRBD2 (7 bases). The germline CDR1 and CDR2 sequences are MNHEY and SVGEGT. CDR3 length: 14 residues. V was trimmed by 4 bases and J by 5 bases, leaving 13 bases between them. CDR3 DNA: TGTGCCAGCAGTTGGGGGGGGGCGGTAGATACGCAGTATTTT. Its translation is CASSWGGAVDTQYF.

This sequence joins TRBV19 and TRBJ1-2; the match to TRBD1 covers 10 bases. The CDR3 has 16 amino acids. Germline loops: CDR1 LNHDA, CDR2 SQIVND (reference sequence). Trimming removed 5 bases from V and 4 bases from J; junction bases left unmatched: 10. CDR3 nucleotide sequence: TGTGCCAGTAGTTTATCAAGGGGACAGGGGTCCTATGGCTACACCTTC. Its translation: CASSLSRGQGSYGYTF. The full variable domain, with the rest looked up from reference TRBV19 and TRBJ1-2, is DGGITQSPKYLFRKEGQNVTLSCEQNLNHDAMYWYRQDPGQGLRLIYYSQIVNDFQKGDIAEGYSVSREKKESFPLTVTSAQKNPTAFYLCASSLSRGQGSYGYTFGSGTRLTVV.

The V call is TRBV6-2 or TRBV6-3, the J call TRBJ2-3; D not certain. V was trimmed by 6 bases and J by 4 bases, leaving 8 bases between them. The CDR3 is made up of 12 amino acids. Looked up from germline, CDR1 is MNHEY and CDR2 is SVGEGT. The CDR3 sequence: CASSPDSDTQYF. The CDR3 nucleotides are TGTGCCAGCAGCCCAGACTCAGATACGCAGTATTTT.

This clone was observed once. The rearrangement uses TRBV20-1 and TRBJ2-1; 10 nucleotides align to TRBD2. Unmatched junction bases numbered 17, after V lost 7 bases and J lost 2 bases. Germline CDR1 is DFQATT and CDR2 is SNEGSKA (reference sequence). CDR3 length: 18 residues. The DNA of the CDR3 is TGCAGTGTTAGTGGGGGAGCGGGGGGGCTTAACCCCTACAATGAGCAGTTCTTC. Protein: CSVSGGAGGLNPYNEQFF.

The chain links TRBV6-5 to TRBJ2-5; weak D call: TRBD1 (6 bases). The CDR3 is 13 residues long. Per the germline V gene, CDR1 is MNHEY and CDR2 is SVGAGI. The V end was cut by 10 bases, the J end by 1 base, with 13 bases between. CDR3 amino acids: CATLRGGQETQYF. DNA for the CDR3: TGTGCCACCCTAAGAGGGGGCCAAGAGACCCAGTACTTC.

CDR3 sequence reads: CASSSGTGGAETQYF. The DNA of the CDR3 is TGCGCCAGCAGCTCCGGGACAGGGGGAGCCGAGACCCAGTACTTC. The rearrangement uses TRBV5-1 and TRBJ2-5; 11 bases are a match to TRBD1. The CDR3 totals 15 residues. Trimming took 3 bases from V and 5 from J; bases not matched to a gene: 6. CDR1 and CDR2 from the germline V gene are SGHRS and YFSETQ.

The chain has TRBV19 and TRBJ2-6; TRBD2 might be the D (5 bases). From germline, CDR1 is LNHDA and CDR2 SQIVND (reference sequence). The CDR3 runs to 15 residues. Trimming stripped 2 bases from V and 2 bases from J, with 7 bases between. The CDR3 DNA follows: TGTGCCAGTAGTATACGGGGTGCTGGGGCCAACGTCCTGACTTTC. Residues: CASSIRGAGANVLTF.

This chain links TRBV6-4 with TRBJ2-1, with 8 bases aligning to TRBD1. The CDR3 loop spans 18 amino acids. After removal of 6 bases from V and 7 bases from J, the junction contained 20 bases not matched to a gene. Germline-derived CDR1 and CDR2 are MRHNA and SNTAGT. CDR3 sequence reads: CASRGPEDREDAGNEQFF. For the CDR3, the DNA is TGTGCCAGCAGAGGCCCCGAGGACAGGGAGGATGCAGGGAATGAGCAGTTCTTC.

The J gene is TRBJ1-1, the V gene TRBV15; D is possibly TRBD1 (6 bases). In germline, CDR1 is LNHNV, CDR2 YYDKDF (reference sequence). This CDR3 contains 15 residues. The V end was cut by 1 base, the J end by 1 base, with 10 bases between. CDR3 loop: CATSRVGQKNTEAFF. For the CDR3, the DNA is TGTGCCACCAGCAGAGTTGGACAGAAGAACACTGAAGCTTTCTTT.

In nucleotides, the CDR3 is TGTGCCAGCAGCCCAACACAGGGCTCCTACGAGCAGTACTTC. It specifies CASSPTQGSYEQYF. The rearrangement uses TRBV14 and TRBJ2-7; the D gene is possibly TRBD1 (6 bases). V shed 4 bases and J shed 0 bases, with 10 bases lying between them. There are 14 residues in the CDR3. The germline gives CDR1 SGHDN, CDR2 FVKESK.

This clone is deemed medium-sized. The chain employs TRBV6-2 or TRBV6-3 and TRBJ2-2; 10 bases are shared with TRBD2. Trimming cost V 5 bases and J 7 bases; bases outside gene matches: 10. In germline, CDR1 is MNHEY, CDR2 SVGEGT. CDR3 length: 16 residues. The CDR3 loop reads CASSTWTSGGSGELFF. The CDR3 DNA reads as TGTGCCAGCAGTACCTGGACTAGCGGCGGCAGCGGGGAGCTGTTTTTT.

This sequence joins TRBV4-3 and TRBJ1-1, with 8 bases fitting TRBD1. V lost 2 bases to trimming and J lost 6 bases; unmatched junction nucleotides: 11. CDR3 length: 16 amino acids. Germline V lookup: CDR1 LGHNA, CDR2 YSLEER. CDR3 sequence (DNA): TGCGCCAGCAGCCAAACCTTAACAGGGGGTTATGCTGAAGCTTTCTTT. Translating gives CASSQTLTGGYAEAFF.

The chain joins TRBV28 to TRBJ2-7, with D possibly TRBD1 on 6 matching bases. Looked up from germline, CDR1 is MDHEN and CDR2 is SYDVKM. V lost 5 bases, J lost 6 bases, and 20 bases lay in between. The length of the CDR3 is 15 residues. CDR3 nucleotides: TGTGCCAGCAGTACCGGGACATGGGTGGTTCTCGAGCAGTACTTC. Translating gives CASSTGTWVVLEQYF.

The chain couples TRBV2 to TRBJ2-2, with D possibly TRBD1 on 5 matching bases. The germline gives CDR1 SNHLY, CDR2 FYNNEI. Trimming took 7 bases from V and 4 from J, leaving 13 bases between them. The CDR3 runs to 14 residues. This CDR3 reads CASIAGITTGELFF. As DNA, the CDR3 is TGTGCCAGCATCGCAGGGATTACCACCGGGGAGCTGTTTTTT.

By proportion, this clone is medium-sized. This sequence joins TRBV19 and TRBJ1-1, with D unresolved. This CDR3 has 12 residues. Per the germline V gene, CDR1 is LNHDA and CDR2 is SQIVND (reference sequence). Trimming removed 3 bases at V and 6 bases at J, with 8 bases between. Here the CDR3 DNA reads TGTGCCAGTAGTATCGGTACGGCTGAAGCTTTCTTT. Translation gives CASSIGTAEAFF.

CDR3 coding DNA: TGTGCCAGAAGCTTGCAGGGGTTCTACGAGCAGTACTTC. This sequence encodes CARSLQGFYEQYF. The chain joins TRBV5-3 to TRBJ2-7, with D perhaps TRBD1 (6 bases). TRBV5-3 is annotated as an ORF whose role is uncertain. V was clipped by 1 base and J by 3 bases, with 8 bases between them. The CDR3 loop spans 13 amino acids.

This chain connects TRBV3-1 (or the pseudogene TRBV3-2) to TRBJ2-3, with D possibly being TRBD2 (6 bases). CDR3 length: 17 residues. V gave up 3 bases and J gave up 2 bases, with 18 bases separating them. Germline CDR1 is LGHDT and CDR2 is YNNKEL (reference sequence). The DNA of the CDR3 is TGTGCCAGCAGCCACCATCGGCCGGGACTTCCCACAGATACGCAGTATTTT. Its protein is CASSHHRPGLPTDTQYF.